These 12 T cell receptor beta chains originate from one sample sequenced in a study of T cell responses to AZD1222 COVID-19 vaccine (dated by TCRdb to about 2021). The library was produced with the immunoSEQ multiplex PCR assay. TCRdb provides this immuneACCESS table in a form limited to in-frame rearrangements. Some clones are lacking; in checked studies, under half of them reflect an unresolved V gene, and why the rest are absent is not known. The sample yields approximately 74,000 clones; roughly 85% were counted once. Approximately 23% of the sample belongs to the ten largest clones. In the paper's terms, the time point label means: about 28 days (+/-7) after the second vaccine dose. Specimen: peripheral blood, collected 28 days after the second AZD1222 dose. The receptor source for this set is an adult who received the AZD1222 COVID-19 vaccine.

The V gene is TRBV10-1, the J gene TRBJ2-5; D may be TRBD1 (6 bases). With 0 bases removed from V and 4 bases from J, the gap between germline ends came to 12 bases. CDR1 WNHNN and CDR2 SYGVQD come from the germline V gene (reference sequence). The CDR3 consists of 15 residues. Here the CDR3 reads CASSESSRGGETQYF. The DNA for the CDR3 is TGCGCCAGCAGTGAGTCGAGTAGAGGGGGAGAGACCCAGTACTTC.

CDR3 bases: TGTGCCAGTAGTGCACTAGCGGGAAATCACGACAATGAGCAGTTCTTC. It codes for CASSALAGNHDNEQFF. The rearrangement joins TRBV19 to TRBJ2-1, with 10 positions matching TRBD2. The V gene's germline CDR1 is LNHDA and CDR2 SQIVND (reference sequence). This CDR3 is built from 16 residues. V was pared by 5 bases and J by 5 bases, with 9 bases of the junction left unmatched.

This chain uses TRBV19 with TRBJ1-2; D is unclear. Germline CDR1 and CDR2: LNHDA and SQIVND (reference sequence). The V and J ends lost 0 bases and 0 bases respectively, with 11 bases between them. This CDR3 has 16 residues. The CDR3, as DNA: TGTGCCAGTAGTATAGATCCCCTCACGACTAACTATGGCTACACCTTC. As protein: CASSIDPLTTNYGYTF.

The V call is TRBV5-4, the J call TRBJ1-3; 11 positions match TRBD1. The CDR3 totals 15 residues. Trimming at V came to 4 bases and at J to 2 bases, leaving 2 bases not matched to a gene. Germline lookup yields CDR1 SGHNT and CDR2 YYREEE (reference sequence). The CDR3 loop reads CASSLGQGAGNTIYF. In DNA, the CDR3 is TGTGCCAGCAGCCTGGGACAGGGGGCTGGAAACACCATATATTTT.

V gene TRBV6-5 combines with J gene TRBJ2-1, with 13 bases fitting TRBD2. Trimming removed 7 bases from V and 8 bases from J; junction bases left unmatched: 8. Germline assignment: CDR1 MNHEY and CDR2 SVGAGI. The CDR3 length is 15 residues. CDR3 residues: CASISGTSGKDEQFF. The CDR3 DNA follows: TGTGCCAGCATCTCCGGGACTAGCGGGAAAGATGAGCAGTTCTTC.

This clone was seen only a few times. This sequence joins TRBV12-1 and TRBJ2-1; whether TRBD2, the table's D call, matches the DNA was not checked. TRBV12-1 has pseudogene status. The CDR3 runs to 19 residues. The CDR3 reads CASSPVGRVGQREHNEQFF. CDR3 in DNA: TGTGCCAGCAGCCCCGTCGGACGGGTCGGGCAGCGGGAACACAATGAGCAGTTCTTC.

This clone occurred a few times. The chain is built from TRBV7-9 and TRBJ1-2; D remains unclear. The germline V gene encodes CDR1 SEHNR and CDR2 FQNEAQ (reference sequence). The CDR3 spans 14 residues. Deletions cut 0 bases from V and 2 bases from J, with 7 bases between. CDR3 in amino acids: CASSLAKANYGYTF. The CDR3 bases are TGTGCCAGCAGCTTAGCGAAGGCAAACTATGGCTACACCTTC.

This clone showed up just a few times. The rearrangement links TRBV27 to TRBJ1-5; TRBD1 is a possible D gene (5 bases). This CDR3 region has 15 residues. Germline-derived CDR1 and CDR2 are MNHEY and SMNVEV (reference sequence). Trimming shortened V by 6 bases and J by 0 bases, and 12 bases separated the two germline ends. The CDR3 loop reads CASRGLGHSNQPQHF. CDR3 nucleotide sequence: TGTGCCAGCAGGGGGCTAGGCCATAGCAATCAGCCCCAGCATTTT.

This clone is a singleton in its sample. This chain joins TRBV11-2 and TRBJ1-5; weak D call: TRBD1 (6 bases). Between the trimmed V and J ends, which lost 0 bases and 4 bases, there was a span of 13 bases. Germline V lookup: CDR1 SGHAT, CDR2 FQNNGV. CDR3 size: 16 residues. This chain's CDR3 is CASSLDLRDTNQPQHF. DNA for the CDR3: TGTGCCAGCAGCTTAGATCTCCGGGACACTAATCAGCCCCAGCATTTT.

This rearrangement joins TRBV27 to TRBJ2-7; D may be TRBD2 (6 bases). The V end lost 3 bases, the J end lost 2 bases, and 17 bases lay between the germline ends. From germline, CDR1 is MNHEY and CDR2 SMNVEV (reference sequence). CDR3 size: 16 residues. CDR3 in DNA: TGTGCCAGCAGTTTGGAGGGTACGCTACTACCCTACGAGCAGTACTTC. It encodes CASSLEGTLLPYEQYF.

This chain joins TRBV7-9 and TRBJ2-1, with no clear D. The germline V and J ends were trimmed by 5 bases and 8 bases, with 13 bases remaining between them. CDR3 length: 13 amino acids. The germline V gene encodes CDR1 SEHNR and CDR2 FQNEAQ (reference sequence). The DNA of the CDR3 is TGTGCCAGCAGCCCACTCAACTCTTATGAGCAGTTCTTC. Its protein product is CASSPLNSYEQFF.

The sample holds a few counts of this clone. The J gene is TRBJ1-1, the V gene TRBV12-3 or TRBV12-4; D ambiguous. The ends were cut back, 3 bases at V and 11 bases at J, with 7 bases in the middle. The CDR3 runs to 10 residues. In nucleotides, the CDR3 is TGTGCCAGCAGTTTGGGCAGTGCTTTCTTT. Translated, it gives CASSLGSAFF.